The 17 T cell receptor beta chains listed next were all sequenced from one sample in a study of blood T cell repertoires in COVID-19. Sequencing was performed with immunoSEQ multiplex PCR; in TCRdb, only in-frame clones are kept and a portion is missing. The sample has about 120,000 clones, around 80% seen once. Material: peripheral blood. Receptors were obtained from a woman older than 75 with acute or convalescent COVID-19.

This clone was recorded a few times. The chain employs TRBV10-3 and TRBJ2-3, with 8 positions matching TRBD2. The CDR3 spans 14 residues. Germline trimming cut 7 bases from V and 0 bases from J; bases unmatched to any gene: 3. Germline loops: CDR1 ENHRY, CDR2 SYGVKD. CDR3 sequence (DNA): TGTGCCATCAAGACTAGCGCTAGCACAGATACGCAGTATTTT. This sequence encodes CAIKTSASTDTQYF.

V usage is TRBV28 and J usage is TRBJ1-2; D is unclear. This CDR3 comprises 16 residues. In germline, CDR1 is MDHEN, CDR2 SYDVKM. Trimming removed 2 bases at V and 6 bases at J, with 19 bases between. The CDR3 is CASSLTGPFQIDGYTF. CDR3 sequence (DNA): TGTGCCAGCAGTTTAACTGGGCCATTTCAAATCGATGGCTACACCTTC.

The J gene is TRBJ2-5, the V gene TRBV3-1 (or the pseudogene TRBV3-2), with 7 bases lining up with TRBD1. The CDR3 is made up of 14 amino acids. The ends lost 4 bases at V and 5 bases at J; junction bases unmatched: 7. Per germline, CDR1 LGHDT and CDR2 YNNKEL (reference sequence). CDR3 sequence: CASSPSRGIETQYF. The CDR3 coding sequence is TGTGCCAGCAGCCCATCCAGGGGGATCGAGACCCAGTACTTC.

The table lists this clone with a few counts. The J gene is TRBJ2-7, the V gene TRBV3-1 (or the pseudogene TRBV3-2), with D maybe TRBD1 (5 bases). V gave up 4 bases and J gave up 2 bases, with 12 bases separating them. Germline V gives CDR1 LGHDT, CDR2 YNNKEL (reference sequence). The CDR3 loop spans 14 amino acids. CDR3 DNA sequence: TGTGCCAGCAGCCTAAGGGGTCCTGCCTACGAGCAGTACTTC. It yields the protein CASSLRGPAYEQYF.

The chain's CDR3 is CASSLGRQTTARGQETQYF. CDR3 sequence (DNA): TGTGCCAGCAGCTTAGGGAGGCAGACTACTGCGCGCGGGCAAGAGACCCAGTACTTC. This chain connects TRBV7-9 to TRBJ2-5, with D tentatively TRBD2 (5 bases). CDR3 length: 19 amino acids. Trimming pared 1 base from V and 2 bases from J, leaving 23 bases between. Germline V gene data show CDR1 as SEHNR and CDR2 as FQNEAQ (reference sequence).

This sequence joins TRBV10-3 and TRBJ1-6; 9 bases map to TRBD1. This CDR3 has 16 residues. Germline CDR1 reads ENHRY; CDR2 reads SYGVKD. With V trimmed by 2 bases and J by 7 bases, 6 bases remained unmatched. The CDR3 is CAISEGTGQGNSPLHF. The CDR3 region has the DNA TGTGCCATCAGTGAGGGAACGGGACAGGGAAATTCACCCCTCCACTTT.

The chain recombines TRBV6-6 with TRBJ1-3, with a weak D call TRBD1 (5 bases). The germline V and J ends were trimmed by 2 bases and 5 bases, with 10 bases remaining between them. CDR1 MNHNY and CDR2 SVGAGI come from the germline V gene (reference sequence). The CDR3 is made up of 14 amino acids. Here the CDR3 DNA reads TGTGCCAGCAGTTACGTTGGGGCCCGAAACACCATATATTTT. Translating it yields CASSYVGARNTIYF.

The rearrangement uses TRBV5-1 and TRBJ2-1, with 9 bases that match TRBD1. V lost 4 bases and J lost 9; bases outside the gene matches: 5. CDR1 and CDR2 (germline): SGHRS, YFSETQ. The CDR3 is 13 amino acids. CDR3 sequence reads: CASSPGQGPEQFF. The DNA of the CDR3 is TGCGCCAGCAGCCCGGGACAGGGCCCTGAGCAGTTCTTC.

This clone was seen only once. This rearrangement joins TRBV28 to TRBJ1-4; possibly TRBD1 for D (5 bases). Between the trimmed V and J ends, which lost 5 bases and 7 bases, there was a span of 8 bases. CDR1 is MDHEN, CDR2 SYDVKM, per germline. This CDR3 comprises 12 residues. CDR3 region: CASSGGSEKLFF. The CDR3, as DNA: TGTGCCAGCAGTGGGGGGTCTGAAAAACTGTTTTTT.

The genes are TRBV14 and TRBJ2-7, with 9 bases identical to TRBD1. This CDR3 has 13 residues. From germline, CDR1 is SGHDN and CDR2 FVKESK. J was trimmed by 9 bases and V by 1 base; bases with no gene match: 4. In nucleotides, the CDR3 is TGTGCCAGCAGCCAAGGACAGGGGGGCATGCAGTACTTC. This gives the protein CASSQGQGGMQYF.

The chain recombines TRBV24-1 with TRBJ1-2; TRBD1 matches at 8 bases. The ends lost 7 bases at V and 6 bases at J; junction bases unmatched: 9. Germline-derived CDR1 and CDR2 are KGHDR and SFDVKD. This CDR3 region has 14 residues. CDR3 sequence reads: CATRSGQGLDGYTF. As DNA, the CDR3 is TGTGCCACCAGATCCGGACAGGGTCTTGATGGCTACACCTTC.

This clone occurred a few times. The chain couples TRBV5-4 to TRBJ2-7; 9 bases are shared with TRBD1. From germline, CDR1 is SGHNT and CDR2 YYREEE (reference sequence). V was clipped by 3 bases and J by 2 bases; unmatched bases: 9. This CDR3 spans 16 amino acids. Here the CDR3 DNA reads TGTGCCAGCAGCTCAAACCCGGGACAGGGAACCTACGAGCAGTACTTC. This encodes CASSSNPGQGTYEQYF.

The J gene is TRBJ2-1, the V gene TRBV21-1; the table's D call TRBD1 went unverified against the DNA. TRBV21-1 is designated a pseudogene. The CDR3 length is 17 residues. The CDR3 loop is CASSKKEARTGDNEQFF. As DNA, the CDR3 is TGTGCCAGCAGCAAAAAGGAGGCGAGGACAGGGGACAATGAGCAGTTCTTC.

The rearrangement joins TRBV30 to TRBJ1-3; the D gene is possibly TRBD1 (5 bases). Germline V gives CDR1 GTSNPN, CDR2 SVGIG (reference sequence). The CDR3 spans 13 residues. V lost 8 bases to trimming and J lost 0 bases, with 11 bases between them. The CDR3 DNA is TGTGCCCGCAGGGAAGGCTCTGGAAACACCATATATTTT. It yields the protein CARREGSGNTIYF.

The table lists this clone with a few counts. This chain links TRBV5-6 with TRBJ1-3; D is unresolved. Trimming left V 4 bases short and J 3 bases short, with 11 bases between. Looked up from germline, CDR1 is SGHDT and CDR2 is YYEEEE. The CDR3 contains 14 residues. The CDR3 is CASSPIGSGNTIYF. In DNA form, the CDR3 reads TGTGCCAGCAGCCCTATAGGGAGTGGAAACACCATATATTTT.

The rearrangement joins TRBV20-1 to TRBJ1-1; D perhaps matches TRBD1 (5 bases). Germline CDR1 and CDR2: DFQATT and SNEGSKA (reference sequence). Deletions cut 3 bases from V and 0 bases from J, with 14 bases between. CDR3 length equals 15 residues. The CDR3 loop is CSASRKGRLNTEAFF. The DNA of the CDR3 is TGCAGTGCTAGTAGGAAGGGGCGTTTGAACACTGAAGCTTTCTTT.

In DNA form, the CDR3 reads TGTGCCTCCGCGGGGATGACAGGGCCCGCCTACGAGCAGTACTTC. This gives the protein CASAGMTGPAYEQYF. The V and J genes are TRBV19 and TRBJ2-7, with D perhaps TRBD1 (7 bases). V gave up 11 bases and J gave up 2 bases, with 22 bases separating them. Germline CDR1 and CDR2: LNHDA and SQIVND (reference sequence). This CDR3 region has 15 residues. The full variable domain, in which reference TRBV19 and TRBJ2-7 provide the parts outside the CDR3, is DGGITQSPKYLFRKEGQNVTLSCEQNLNHDAMYWYRQDPGQGLRLIYYSQIVNDFQKGDIAEGYSVSREKKESFPLTVTSAQKNPTAFYLCASAGMTGPAYEQYFGPGTRLTVT.